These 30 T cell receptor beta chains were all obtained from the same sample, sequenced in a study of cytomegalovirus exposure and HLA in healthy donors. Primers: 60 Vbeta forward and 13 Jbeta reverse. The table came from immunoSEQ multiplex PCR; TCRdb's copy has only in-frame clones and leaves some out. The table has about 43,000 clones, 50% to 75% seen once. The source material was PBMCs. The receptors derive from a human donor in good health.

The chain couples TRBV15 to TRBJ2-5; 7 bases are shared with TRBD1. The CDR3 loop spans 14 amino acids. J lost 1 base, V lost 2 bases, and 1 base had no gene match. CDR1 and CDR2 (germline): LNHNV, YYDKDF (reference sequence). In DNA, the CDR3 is TGTGCCACCAGCAGACGGGACAGCCAAGAGACCCAGTACTTC. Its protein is CATSRRDSQETQYF.

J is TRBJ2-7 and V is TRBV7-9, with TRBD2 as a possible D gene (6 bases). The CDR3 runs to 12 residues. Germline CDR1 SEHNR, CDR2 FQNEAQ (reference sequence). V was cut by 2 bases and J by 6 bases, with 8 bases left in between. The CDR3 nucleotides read TGTGCCAGCAGCTTACTGGGGGGCGAGCAGTACTTC. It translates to CASSLLGGEQYF.

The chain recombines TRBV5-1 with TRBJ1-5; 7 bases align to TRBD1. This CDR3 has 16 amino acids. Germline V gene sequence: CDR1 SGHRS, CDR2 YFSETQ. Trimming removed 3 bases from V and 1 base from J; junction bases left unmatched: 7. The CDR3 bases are TGCGCCAGCAGCTCTCTGCCGACAGGGAGCAATCAGCCCCAGCATTTT. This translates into CASSSLPTGSNQPQHF.

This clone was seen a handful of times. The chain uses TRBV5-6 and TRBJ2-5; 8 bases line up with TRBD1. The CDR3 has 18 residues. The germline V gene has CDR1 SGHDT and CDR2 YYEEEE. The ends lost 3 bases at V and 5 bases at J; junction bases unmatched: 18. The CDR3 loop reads CASSSFAVDRGSGETQYF. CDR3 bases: TGTGCCAGCAGCTCGTTCGCCGTTGACAGGGGATCTGGGGAGACCCAGTACTTC.

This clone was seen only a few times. CDR3 DNA: TGCGCCAGCGGCCGGACAGCCGGCTACGAGCAGTACTTC. Its protein product is CASGRTAGYEQYF. V is TRBV5-1 and J is TRBJ2-7; D is perhaps TRBD1 (6 bases). This CDR3 spans 13 amino acids. Trimming took 7 bases from V and 3 from J, leaving 14 bases between them. Germline-derived CDR1 and CDR2 are SGHRS and YFSETQ.

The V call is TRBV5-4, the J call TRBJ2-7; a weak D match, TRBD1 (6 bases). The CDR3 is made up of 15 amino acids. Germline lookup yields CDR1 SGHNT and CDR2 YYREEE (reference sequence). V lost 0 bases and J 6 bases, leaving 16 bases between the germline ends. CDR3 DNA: TGTGCCAGCAGCTTGGGAGTAGGGGACACCCGCGAGCAGTACTTC. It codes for CASSLGVGDTREQYF.

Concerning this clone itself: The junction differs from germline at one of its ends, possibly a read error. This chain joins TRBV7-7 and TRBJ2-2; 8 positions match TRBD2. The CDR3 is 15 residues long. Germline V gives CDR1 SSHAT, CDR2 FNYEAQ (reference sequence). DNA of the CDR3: TGTGCTAGCAGCCCCGGGACTAGTGGCCTCGGGGAGCTGTTTTTT. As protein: CASSPGTSGLGELFF. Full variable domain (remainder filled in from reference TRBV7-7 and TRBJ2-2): GAGVSQSPRYKVTKRGQDVTLRCDPISSHATLYWYQQALGQGPEFLTYFNYEAQPDKSGLPSDRFSAERPEGSISTLTIQRTEQRDSAMYRCASSPGTSGLGELFFGEGSRLTVL.

CDR3 nucleotides: TGTGCCACCCAAGGGACAGGCAAAGAAAGTTATGGCTACACCTTC. Its translation: CATQGTGKESYGYTF. The V gene is TRBV5-4, the J gene TRBJ1-2, with 8 bases identical to TRBD1. After removal of 9 bases from V and 5 bases from J, the junction contained 15 bases not matched to a gene. The CDR3 loop spans 15 amino acids. Germline V lookup: CDR1 SGHNT, CDR2 YYREEE (reference sequence).

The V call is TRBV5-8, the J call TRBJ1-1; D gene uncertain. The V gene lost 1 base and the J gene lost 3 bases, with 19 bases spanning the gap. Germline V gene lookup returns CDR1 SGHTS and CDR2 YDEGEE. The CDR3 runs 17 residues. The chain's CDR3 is CASSLRRALEGYTEAFF. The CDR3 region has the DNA TGTGCCAGCAGCTTGAGGCGGGCCCTCGAAGGGTACACTGAAGCTTTCTTT.

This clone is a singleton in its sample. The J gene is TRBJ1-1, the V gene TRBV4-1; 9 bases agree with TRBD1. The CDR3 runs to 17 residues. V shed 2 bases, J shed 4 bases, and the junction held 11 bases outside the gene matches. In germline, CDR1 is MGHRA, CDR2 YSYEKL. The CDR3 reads CASSQFLLGTGSTEAFF. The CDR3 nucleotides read TGCGCCAGCAGCCAATTTCTATTAGGGACAGGGTCCACTGAAGCTTTCTTT.

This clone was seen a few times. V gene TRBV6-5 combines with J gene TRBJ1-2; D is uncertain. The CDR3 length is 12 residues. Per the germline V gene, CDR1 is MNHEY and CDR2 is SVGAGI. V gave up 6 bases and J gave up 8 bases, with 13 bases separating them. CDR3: CASSSGEGGYTF. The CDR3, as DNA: TGTGCCAGCAGCTCCGGGGAAGGAGGCTACACCTTC.

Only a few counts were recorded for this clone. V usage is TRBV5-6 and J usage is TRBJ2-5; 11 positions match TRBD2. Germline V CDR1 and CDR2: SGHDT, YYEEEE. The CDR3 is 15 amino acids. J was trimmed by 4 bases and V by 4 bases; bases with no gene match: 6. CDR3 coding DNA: TGTGCCAGCAGCCCAGACCTAGCGGGGGGAGAGACCCAGTACTTC. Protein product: CASSPDLAGGETQYF.

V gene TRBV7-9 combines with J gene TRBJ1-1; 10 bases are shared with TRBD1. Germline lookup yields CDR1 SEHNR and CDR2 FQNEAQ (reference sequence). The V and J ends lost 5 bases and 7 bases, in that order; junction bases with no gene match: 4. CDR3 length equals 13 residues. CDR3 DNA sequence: TGTGCCAGCAGCGGACAGGGGGGTGGTGAAGCTTTCTTT. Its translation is CASSGQGGGEAFF.

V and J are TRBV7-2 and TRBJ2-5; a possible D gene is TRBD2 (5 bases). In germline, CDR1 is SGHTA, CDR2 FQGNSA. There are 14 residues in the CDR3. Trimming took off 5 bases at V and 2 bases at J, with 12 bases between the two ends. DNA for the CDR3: TGTGCCAGCAGCGGCAGAGGCGGGCAAGAGACCCAGTACTTC. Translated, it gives CASSGRGGQETQYF.

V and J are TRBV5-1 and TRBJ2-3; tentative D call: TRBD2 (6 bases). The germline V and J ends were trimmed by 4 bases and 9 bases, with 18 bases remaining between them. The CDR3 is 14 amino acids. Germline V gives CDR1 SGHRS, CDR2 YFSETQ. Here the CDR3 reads CASSPGLSTDTQYF. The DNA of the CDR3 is TGCGCCAGCAGCCCGGGACTCTCTACCGACACGCAGTATTTT. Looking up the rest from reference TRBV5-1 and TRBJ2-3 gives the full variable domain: KAGVTQTPRYLIKTRGQQVTLSCSPISGHRSVSWYQQTPGQGLQFLFEYFSETQRNKGNFPGRFSGRQFSNSRSEMNVSTLELGDSALYLCASSPGLSTDTQYFGPGTRLTVL.

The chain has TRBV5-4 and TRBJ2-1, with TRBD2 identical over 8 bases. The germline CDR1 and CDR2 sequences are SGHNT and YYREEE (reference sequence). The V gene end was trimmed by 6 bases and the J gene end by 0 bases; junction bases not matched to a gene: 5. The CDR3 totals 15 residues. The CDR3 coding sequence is TGTGCCAGCATCCGGGGGGGGAGCTCCTACAATGAGCAGTTCTTC. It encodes CASIRGGSSYNEQFF.

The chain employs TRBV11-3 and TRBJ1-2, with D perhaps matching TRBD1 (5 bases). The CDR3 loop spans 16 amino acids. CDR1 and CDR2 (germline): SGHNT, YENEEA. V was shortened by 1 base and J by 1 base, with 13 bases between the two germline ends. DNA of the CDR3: TGTGCCAGCAGCTTAGTCTTTTTACAGGTTAACTATGGCTACACCTTC. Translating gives CASSLVFLQVNYGYTF. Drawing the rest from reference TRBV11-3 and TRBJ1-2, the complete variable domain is EAGVVQSPRYKIIEKKQPVAFWCNPISGHNTLYWYLQNLGQGPELLIRYENEEAVDDSQLPKDRFSAERLKGVDSTLKIQPAELGDSAVYLCASSLVFLQVNYGYTFGSGTRLTVV.

CDR3 sequence: CASRRDMGQPQHF. The CDR3 region has the DNA TGCGCCAGCAGAAGGGACATGGGACAGCCCCAGCATTTT. This chain links TRBV5-1 with TRBJ1-5, with TRBD1 as a possible D gene (6 bases). CDR1 is SGHRS, CDR2 YFSETQ, per germline. This CDR3 comprises 13 residues. V was clipped by 5 bases and J by 7 bases, with 13 bases between them.

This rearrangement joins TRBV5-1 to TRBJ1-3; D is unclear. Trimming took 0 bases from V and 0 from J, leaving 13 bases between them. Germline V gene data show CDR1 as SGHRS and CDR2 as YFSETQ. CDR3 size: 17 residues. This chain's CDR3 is CASSLAVQSNSGNTIYF. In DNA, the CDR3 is TGCGCCAGCAGCTTGGCCGTCCAGTCGAACTCTGGAAACACCATATATTTT.

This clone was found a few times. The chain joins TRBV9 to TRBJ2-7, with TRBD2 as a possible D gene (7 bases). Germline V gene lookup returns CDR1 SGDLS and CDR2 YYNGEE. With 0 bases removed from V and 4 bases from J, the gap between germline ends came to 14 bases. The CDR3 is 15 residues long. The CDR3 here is CASSVGGGPQYEQYF. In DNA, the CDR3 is TGTGCCAGCAGCGTAGGGGGGGGGCCCCAATACGAGCAGTACTTC.

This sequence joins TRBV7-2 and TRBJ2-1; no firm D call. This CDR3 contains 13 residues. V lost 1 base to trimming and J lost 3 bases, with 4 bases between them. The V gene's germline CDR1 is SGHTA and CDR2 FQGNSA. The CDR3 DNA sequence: TGTGCCAGCAGCTTAGGTCTCTACAATGAGCAGTTCTTC. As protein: CASSLGLYNEQFF.

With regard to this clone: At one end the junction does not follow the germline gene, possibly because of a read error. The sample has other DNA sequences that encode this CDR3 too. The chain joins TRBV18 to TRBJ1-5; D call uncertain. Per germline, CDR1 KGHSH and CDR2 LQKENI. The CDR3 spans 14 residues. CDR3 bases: TGTGCCAGTTCACCCACAGATAGCAATCAGCCCCAGCATTTT. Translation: CASSPTDSNQPQHF.

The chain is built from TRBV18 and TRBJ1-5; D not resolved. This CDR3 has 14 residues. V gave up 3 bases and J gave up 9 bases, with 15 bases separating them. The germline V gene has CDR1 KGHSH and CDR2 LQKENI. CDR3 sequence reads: CASSPEDSRGPQHF. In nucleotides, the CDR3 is TGTGCCAGCTCACCGGAAGATTCACGAGGGCCCCAGCATTTT.

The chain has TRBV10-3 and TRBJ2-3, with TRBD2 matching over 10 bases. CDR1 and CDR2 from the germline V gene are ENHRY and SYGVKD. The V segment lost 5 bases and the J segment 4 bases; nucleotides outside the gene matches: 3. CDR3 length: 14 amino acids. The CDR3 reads CAISSGGASDTQYF. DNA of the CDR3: TGTGCCATCAGTAGCGGGGGGGCATCAGATACGCAGTATTTT.

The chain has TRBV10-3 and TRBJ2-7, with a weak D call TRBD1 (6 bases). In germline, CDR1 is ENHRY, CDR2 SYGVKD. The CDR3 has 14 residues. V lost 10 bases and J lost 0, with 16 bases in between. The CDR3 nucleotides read TGTGCCACCGGGCTTAGACAGGCCTCCTACGAGCAGTACTTC. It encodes CATGLRQASYEQYF.

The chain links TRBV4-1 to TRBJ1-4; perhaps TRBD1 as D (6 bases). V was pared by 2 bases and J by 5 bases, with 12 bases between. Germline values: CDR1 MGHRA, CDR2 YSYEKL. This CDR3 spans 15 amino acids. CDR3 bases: TGCGCCAGCAGCCAACTCCGGGACACCAATGAAAAACTGTTTTTT. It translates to CASSQLRDTNEKLFF.

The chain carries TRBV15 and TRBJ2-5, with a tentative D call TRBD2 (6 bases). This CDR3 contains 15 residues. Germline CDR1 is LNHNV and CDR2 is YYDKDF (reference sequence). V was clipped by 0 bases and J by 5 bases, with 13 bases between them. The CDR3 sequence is CATSRDPRGGETQYF. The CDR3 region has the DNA TGTGCCACCAGCAGAGATCCCCGTGGGGGGGAGACCCAGTACTTC. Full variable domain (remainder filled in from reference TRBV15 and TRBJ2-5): DAMVIQNPRYQVTQFGKPVTLSCSQTLNHNVMYWYQQKSSQAPKLLFHYYDKDFNNEADTPDNFQSRRPNTSFCFLDIRSPGLGDTAMYLCATSRDPRGGETQYFGPGTRLLVL.

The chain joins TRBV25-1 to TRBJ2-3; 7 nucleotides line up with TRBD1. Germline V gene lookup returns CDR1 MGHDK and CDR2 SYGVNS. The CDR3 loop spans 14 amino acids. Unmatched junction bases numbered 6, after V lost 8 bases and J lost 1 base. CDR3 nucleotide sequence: TGTGCCAGCCAACCACAGGGGCGCACAGATACGCAGTATTTT. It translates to CASQPQGRTDTQYF.

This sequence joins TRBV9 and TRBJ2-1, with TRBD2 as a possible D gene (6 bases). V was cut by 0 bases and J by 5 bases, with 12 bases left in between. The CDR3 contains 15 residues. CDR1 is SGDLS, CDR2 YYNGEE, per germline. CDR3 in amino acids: CASSVVGLPNNEQFF. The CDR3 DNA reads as TGTGCCAGCAGCGTAGTGGGACTCCCCAACAATGAGCAGTTCTTC.

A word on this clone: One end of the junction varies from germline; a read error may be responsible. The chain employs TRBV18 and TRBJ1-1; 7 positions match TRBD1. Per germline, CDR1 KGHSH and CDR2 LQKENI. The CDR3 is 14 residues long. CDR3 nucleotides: TGTGCCAGCTCGCCACAGGGGATAGGCACTGAAGCTTTCTTT. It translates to CASSPQGIGTEAFF. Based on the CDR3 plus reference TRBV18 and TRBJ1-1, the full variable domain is NAGVMQNPRHLVRRRGQEARLRCSPMKGHSHVYWYRQLPEEGLKFMVYLQKENIIDESGMPKERFSAEFPKEGPSILRIQQVVRGDSAAYFCASSPQGIGTEAFFGQGTRLTVV.